This T cell receptor beta chain was documented in a study of cytomegalovirus exposure and HLA in healthy donors. Study observations and caveats: Only CMV serostatus was available as immune exposure information. The Asian-associated ancestry cluster reportedly had fewer N-insertions than the 666-donor mean in a later analysis. The authors listed over 150 TCR beta chains as cytomegalovirus-associated.

The CDR3 totals 16 residues. V lost 0 bases, J lost 0 bases, and 11 bases lay in between. In germline, CDR1 is LGHNA, CDR2 YSLEER. As for this clone: What it binds is not known.

In the PCR, 60 Vbeta and 13 Jbeta primers were used. The repertoire was sequenced with immunoSEQ multiplex PCR; TCRdb's copy has only in-frame clones and lacks some. This sample has about 140,000 clones, with roughly 77% found just once. Input material: PBMCs. The J gene is TRBJ2-5, the V gene TRBV4-3, with D possibly TRBD2 on 6 matching bases. The sequence was obtained from a man in his forties in good health and CMV-seronegative. The CDR3, as DNA: TGCGCCAGCAGCCAAGATGGGAGGCGGAACCAAGAGACCCAGTACTTC. It translates to CASSQDGRRNQETQYF.